The source of this TCR beta chain is a study of T cells in Graves' hyperthyroidism and ophthalmopathy. Trimming took 1 base from V and 3 from J, leaving 6 bases between them. The length of the CDR3 is 13 residues. The germline gives CDR1 SGHTA, CDR2 FQGNSA. PBMCs stemmed from 10 ml fresh peripheral blood. Amplified regions were TCR beta CDR3 sequences from RNA transcripts. HTBI primers drove first-round RT-PCR of the TCR CDR3. TCRdb ran MiXCR on the multiplex PCR reads and lists one entry per CDR3 protein. The data contain a few hundred thousand distinct CDR3 sequences, 25% of them singletons. The table lists this clonotype with many counts.

The origin of this receptor is a man between 50 and 59 years old with Graves' hyperthyroidism. Specimen: blood. The V call is TRBV7-2, the J call TRBJ2-5; D gene ambiguous. CDR3 DNA: TGTGCCAGCAGCTTAGTGGTGGAAGAGACCCAGTACTTC. Translating gives CASSLVVEETQYF.